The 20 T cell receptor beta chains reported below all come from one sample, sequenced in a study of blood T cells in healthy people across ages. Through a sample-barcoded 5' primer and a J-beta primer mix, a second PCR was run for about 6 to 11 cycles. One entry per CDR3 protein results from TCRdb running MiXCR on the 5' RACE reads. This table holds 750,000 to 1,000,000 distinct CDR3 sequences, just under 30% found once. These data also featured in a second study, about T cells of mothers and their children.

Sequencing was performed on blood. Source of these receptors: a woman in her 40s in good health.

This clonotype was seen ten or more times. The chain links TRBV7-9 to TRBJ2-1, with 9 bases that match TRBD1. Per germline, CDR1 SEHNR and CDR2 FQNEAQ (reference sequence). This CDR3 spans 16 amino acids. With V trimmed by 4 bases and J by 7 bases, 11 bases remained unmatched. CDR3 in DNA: TGTGCCAGCAGCTCCCTAACAGGGGGCCAGGGGAATGAGCAGTTCTTC. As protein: CASSSLTGGQGNEQFF.

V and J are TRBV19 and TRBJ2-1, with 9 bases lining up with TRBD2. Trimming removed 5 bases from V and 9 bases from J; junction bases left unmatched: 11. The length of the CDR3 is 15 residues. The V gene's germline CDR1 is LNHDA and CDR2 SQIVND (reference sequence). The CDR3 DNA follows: TGTGCCAGTAGTGTCGGGGTAGCGGGGGTTACTGAGCAGTTCTTC. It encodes CASSVGVAGVTEQFF.

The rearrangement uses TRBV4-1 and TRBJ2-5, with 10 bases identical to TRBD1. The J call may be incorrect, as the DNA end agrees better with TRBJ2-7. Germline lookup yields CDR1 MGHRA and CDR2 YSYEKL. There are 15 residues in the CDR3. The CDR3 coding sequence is TGCGCCAGCAGCCAAGGACAGGGGGCTTGCAACGAGCAGTACTTC. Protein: CASSQGQGACNEQYF.

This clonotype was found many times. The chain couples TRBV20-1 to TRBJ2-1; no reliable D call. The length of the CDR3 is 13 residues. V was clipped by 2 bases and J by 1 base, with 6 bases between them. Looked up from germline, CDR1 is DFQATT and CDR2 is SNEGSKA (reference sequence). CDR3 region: CSARHGSYNEQFF. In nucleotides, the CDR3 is TGCAGTGCTAGACATGGGTCCTACAATGAGCAGTTCTTC.

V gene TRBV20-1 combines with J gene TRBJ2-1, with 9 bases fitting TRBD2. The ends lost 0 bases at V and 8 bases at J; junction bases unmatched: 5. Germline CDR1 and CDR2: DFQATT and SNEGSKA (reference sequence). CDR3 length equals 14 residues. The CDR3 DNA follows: TGCAGTGCTAGAGATCGTTGGACTAGCGATGAGCAGTTCTTC. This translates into CSARDRWTSDEQFF.

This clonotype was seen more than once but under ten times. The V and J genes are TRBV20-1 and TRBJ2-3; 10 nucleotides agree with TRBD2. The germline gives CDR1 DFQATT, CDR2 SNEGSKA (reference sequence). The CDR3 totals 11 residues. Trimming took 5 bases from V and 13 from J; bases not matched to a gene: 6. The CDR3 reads CSAPSGGAKYF. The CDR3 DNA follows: TGCAGTGCTCCTAGCGGGGGAGCAAAGTATTTT.

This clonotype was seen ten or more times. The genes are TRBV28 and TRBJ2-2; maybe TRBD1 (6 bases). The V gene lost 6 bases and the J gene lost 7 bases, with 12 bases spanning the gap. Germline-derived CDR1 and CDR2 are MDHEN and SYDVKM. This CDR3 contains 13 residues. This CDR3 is CASSTRGIGELFF. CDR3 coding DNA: TGTGCCAGCAGCACTAGGGGGATCGGGGAGCTGTTTTTT.

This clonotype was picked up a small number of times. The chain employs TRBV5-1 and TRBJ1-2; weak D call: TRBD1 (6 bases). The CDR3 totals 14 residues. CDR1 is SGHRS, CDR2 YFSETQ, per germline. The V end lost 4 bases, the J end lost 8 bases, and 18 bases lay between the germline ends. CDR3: CASSLDSEIGGYTF. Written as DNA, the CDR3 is TGCGCCAGCAGCCTGGACAGCGAAATCGGGGGCTACACCTTC.

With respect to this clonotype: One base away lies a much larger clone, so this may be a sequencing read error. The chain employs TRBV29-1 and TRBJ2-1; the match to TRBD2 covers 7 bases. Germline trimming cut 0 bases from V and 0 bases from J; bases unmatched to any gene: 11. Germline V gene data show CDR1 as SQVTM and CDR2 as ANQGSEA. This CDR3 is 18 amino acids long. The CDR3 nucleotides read TGCAGCGTTGAAGATCCGGGGAGGGTCCTAGGCTCCTACAATGAGCAGTTCTTC. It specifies CSVEDPGRVLGSYNEQFF.

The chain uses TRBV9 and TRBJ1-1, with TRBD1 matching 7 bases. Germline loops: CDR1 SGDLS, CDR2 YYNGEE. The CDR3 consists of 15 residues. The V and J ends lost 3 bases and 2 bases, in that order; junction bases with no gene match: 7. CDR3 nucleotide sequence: TGTGCCAGCAGCGCCCACGGACAGGCTAACACTGAAGCTTTCTTT. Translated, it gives CASSAHGQANTEAFF.

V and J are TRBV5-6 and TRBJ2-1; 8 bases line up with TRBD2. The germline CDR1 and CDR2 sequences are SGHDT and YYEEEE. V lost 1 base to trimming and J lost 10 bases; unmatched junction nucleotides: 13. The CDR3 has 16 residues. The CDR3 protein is CASSLMSGGRREEQFF. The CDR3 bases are TGTGCCAGCAGCTTGATGTCGGGGGGGCGCAGGGAGGAGCAGTTCTTC.

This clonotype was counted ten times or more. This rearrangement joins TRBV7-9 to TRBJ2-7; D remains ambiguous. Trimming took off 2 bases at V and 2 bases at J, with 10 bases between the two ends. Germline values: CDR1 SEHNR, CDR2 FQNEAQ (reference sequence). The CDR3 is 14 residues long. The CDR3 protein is CASSLSNSPYEQYF. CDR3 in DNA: TGTGCCAGCAGCTTAAGTAACAGTCCCTACGAGCAGTACTTC.

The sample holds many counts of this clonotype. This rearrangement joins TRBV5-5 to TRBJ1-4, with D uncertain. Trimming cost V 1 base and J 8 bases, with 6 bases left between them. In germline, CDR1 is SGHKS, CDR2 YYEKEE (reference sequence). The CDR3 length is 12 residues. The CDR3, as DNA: TGTGCCAGCAGCTTGAGCAGCGAAAAACTGTTTTTT. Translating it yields CASSLSSEKLFF.

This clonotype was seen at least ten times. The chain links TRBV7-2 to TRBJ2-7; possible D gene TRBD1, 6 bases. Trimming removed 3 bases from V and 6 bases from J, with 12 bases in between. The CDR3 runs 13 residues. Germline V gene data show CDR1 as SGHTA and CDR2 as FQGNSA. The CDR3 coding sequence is TGTGCCAGCAGCTTTTCACAGGGCGGCGAGCAGTACTTC. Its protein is CASSFSQGGEQYF. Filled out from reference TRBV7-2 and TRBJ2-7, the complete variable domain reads GAGVSQSPSNKVTEKGKDVELRCDPISGHTALYWYRQSLGQGLEFLIYFQGNSAPDKSGLPSDRFSAERTGGSVSTLTIQRTQQEDSAVYLCASSFSQGGEQYFGPGTRLTVT.

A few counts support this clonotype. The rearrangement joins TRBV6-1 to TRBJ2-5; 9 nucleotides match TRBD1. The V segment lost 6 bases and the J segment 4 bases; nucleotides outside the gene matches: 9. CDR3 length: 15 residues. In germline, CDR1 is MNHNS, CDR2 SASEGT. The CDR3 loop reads CASRIQGAVGETQYF. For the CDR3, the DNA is TGTGCCAGCAGGATACAGGGGGCGGTTGGAGAGACCCAGTACTTC.

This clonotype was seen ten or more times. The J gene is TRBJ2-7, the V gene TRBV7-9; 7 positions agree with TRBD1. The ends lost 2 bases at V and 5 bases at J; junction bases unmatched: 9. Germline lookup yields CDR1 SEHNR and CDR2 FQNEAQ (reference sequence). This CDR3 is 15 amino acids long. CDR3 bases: TGTGCCAGCAGCTTATTTGAGACAGGGTTTAACGAGCAGTACTTC. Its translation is CASSLFETGFNEQYF.

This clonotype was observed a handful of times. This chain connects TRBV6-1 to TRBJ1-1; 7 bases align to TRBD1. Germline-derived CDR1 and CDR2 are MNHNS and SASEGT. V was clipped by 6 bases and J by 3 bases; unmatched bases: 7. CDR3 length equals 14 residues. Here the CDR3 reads CASRPDREYTEAFF. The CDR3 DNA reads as TGTGCCAGCAGGCCCGACAGGGAGTACACTGAAGCTTTCTTT.

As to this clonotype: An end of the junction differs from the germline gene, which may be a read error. The CDR3 protein is CASGFLLAGGQETQYF. The CDR3 DNA is TGTGCCAGCGGCTTCCTCCTAGCGGGGGGACAAGAGACCCAGTACTTC. The V gene is TRBV11-2, the J gene TRBJ2-5, with 11 positions matching TRBD2. Germline CDR1 is SGHAT and CDR2 is FQNNGV. The CDR3 runs 16 residues.

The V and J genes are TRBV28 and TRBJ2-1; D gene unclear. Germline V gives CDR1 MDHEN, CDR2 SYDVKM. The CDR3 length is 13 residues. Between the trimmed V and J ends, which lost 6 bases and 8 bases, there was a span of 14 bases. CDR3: CASSSAVHDEQFF. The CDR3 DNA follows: TGTGCCAGCAGCAGTGCGGTGCACGATGAGCAGTTCTTC.

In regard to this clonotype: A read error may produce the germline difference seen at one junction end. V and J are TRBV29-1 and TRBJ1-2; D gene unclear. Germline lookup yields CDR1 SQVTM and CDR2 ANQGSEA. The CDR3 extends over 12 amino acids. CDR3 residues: CSIERANYGYTF. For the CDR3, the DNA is TGCAGCATTGAACGGGCTAACTATGGCTACACCTTC.